The source of this T cell receptor beta chain is a study of CD8 T cells in Susac syndrome. TCR beta sequencing was performed on blood CD8+ and CD4+ T cells. Purification of the CD8+ and CD4+ T cells relied on negative isolation, and TEMRA cells underwent FACS enrichment. An input of roughly 0.5 to 1 ug of RNA was subjected to reverse transcription using random hexamers. The CDR3 of TCR beta was amplified by immunoSEQ multiplex PCR across 54 Vbeta and 13 Jbeta. TCRdb analysed the immunoSEQ multiplex PCR reads with MiXCR anew, one entry per CDR3 protein. The repertoire includes under 200,000 distinct CDR3 sequences, around 94% of them detected once, and around 0.14% sits in the top ten. The origin of this receptor is a human donor in good health. Sequencing was done on a sample of CD4+ T cells from PBMCs.

The CDR3 here is CASSSSAADTQYF. For the CDR3, the DNA is TGTGCCAGCAGCTCGTCGGCTGCAGATACGCAGTATTTT. The J gene is TRBJ2-3, the V gene TRBV5-4; no clear D gene. Trimming shortened V by 3 bases and J by 4 bases, and 9 bases separated the two germline ends. This CDR3 has 13 amino acids. The V gene's germline CDR1 is SGHNT and CDR2 YYREEE (reference sequence).